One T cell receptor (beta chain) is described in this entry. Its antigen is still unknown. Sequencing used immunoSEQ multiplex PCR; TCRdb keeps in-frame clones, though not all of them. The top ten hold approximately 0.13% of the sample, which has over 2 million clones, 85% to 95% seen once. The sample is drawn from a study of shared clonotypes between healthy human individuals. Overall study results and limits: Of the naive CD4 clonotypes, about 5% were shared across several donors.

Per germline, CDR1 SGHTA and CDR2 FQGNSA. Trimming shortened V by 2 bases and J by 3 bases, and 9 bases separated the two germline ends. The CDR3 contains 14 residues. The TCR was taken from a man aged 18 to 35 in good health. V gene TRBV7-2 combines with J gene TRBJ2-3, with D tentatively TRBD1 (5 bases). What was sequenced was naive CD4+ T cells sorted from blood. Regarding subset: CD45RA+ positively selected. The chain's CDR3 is CASSLHPGTDTQYF. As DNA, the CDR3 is TGTGCCAGCAGCTTACACCCAGGGACAGATACGCAGTATTTT.